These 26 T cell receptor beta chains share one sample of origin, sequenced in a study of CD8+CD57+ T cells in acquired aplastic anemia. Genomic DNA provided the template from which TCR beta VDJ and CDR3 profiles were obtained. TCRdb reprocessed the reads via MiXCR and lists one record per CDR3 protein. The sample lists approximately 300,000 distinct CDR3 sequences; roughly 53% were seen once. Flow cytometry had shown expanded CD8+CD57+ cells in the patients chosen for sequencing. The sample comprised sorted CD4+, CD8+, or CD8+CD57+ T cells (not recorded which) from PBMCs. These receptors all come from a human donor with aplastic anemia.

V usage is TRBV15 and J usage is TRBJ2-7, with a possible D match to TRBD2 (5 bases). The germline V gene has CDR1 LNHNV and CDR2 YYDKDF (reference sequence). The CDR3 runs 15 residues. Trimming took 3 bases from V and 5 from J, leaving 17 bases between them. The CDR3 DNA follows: TGTGCCACCAGCAGGGCGGACTTCAATGATGACGAGCAGTACTTC. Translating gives CATSRADFNDDEQYF.

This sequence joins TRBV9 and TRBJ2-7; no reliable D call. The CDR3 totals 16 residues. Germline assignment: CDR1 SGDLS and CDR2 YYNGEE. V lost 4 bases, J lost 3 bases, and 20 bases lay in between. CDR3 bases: TGTGCCAGCAGCCCGATGGAACCGACTCTCTACTACGAGCAGTACTTC. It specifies CASSPMEPTLYYEQYF.

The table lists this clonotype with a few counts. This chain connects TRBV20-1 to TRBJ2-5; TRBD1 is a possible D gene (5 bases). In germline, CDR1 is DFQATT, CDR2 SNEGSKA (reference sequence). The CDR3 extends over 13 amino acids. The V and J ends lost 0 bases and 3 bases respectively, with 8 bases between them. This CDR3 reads CSARDRREETQYF. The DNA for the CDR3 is TGCAGTGCTAGAGATCGCAGGGAAGAGACCCAGTACTTC.

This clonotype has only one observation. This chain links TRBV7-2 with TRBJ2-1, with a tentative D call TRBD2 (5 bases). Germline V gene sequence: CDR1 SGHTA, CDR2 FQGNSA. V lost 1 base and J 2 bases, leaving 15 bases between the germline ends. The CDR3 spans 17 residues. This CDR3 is CASSLDSLARPYNEQFF. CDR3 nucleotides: TGTGCCAGCAGCTTAGATTCGCTAGCCAGACCCTACAATGAGCAGTTCTTC.

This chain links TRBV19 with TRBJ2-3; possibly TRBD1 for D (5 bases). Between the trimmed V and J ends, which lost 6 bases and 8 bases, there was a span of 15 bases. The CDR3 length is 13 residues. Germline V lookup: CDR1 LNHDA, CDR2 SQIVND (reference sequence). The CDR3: CASSPGAPATQYF. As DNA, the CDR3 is TGTGCCAGTAGCCCTGGGGCACCAGCTACGCAGTATTTT.

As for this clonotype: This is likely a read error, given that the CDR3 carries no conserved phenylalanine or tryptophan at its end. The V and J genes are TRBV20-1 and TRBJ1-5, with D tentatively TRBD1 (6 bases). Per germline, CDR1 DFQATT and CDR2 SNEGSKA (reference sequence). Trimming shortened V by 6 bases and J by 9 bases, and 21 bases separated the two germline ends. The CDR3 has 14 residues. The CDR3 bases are TGCAGTGCCGGAACAGGGACAATTAATGGGCCCCAGCATCTT. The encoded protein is CSAGTGTINGPQHL.

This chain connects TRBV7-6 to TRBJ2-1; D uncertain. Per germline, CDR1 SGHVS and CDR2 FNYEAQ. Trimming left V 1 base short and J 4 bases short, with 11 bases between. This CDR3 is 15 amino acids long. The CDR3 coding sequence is TGTGCCAGCAGCTTAGATCGGCGGCGGTACAATGAGCAGTTCTTC. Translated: CASSLDRRRYNEQFF.

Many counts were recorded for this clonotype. The CDR3 loop reads CASERVSYNSPLHF. DNA of the CDR3: TGTGCCAGCGAAAGGGTCTCCTATAATTCACCCCTCCACTTT. The chain employs TRBV7-9 and TRBJ1-6; D gene unclear. The CDR3 has 14 amino acids. V lost 8 bases to trimming and J lost 0 bases, with 8 bases between them. In germline, CDR1 is SEHNR, CDR2 FQNEAQ (reference sequence).

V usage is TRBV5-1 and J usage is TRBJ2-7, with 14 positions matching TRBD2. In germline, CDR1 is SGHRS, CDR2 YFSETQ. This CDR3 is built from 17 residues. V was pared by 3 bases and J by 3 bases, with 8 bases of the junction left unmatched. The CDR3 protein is CASSWGLAGVPFYEQYF. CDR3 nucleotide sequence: TGCGCCAGCAGCTGGGGACTAGCGGGAGTTCCCTTCTACGAGCAGTACTTC.

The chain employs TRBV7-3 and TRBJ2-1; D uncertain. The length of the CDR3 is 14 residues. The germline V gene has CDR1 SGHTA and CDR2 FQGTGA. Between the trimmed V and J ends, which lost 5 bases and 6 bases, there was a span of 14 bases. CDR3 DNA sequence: TGTGCCAGCAGCCCGCTTGGGTCGGGCAATGAGCAGTTCTTC. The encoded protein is CASSPLGSGNEQFF.

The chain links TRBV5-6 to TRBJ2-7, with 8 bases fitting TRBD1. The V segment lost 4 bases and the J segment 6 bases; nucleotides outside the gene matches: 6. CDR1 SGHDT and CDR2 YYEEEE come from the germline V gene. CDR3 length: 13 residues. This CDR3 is CASSVGQGPEQYF. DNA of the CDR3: TGTGCCAGCAGCGTTGGACAGGGCCCCGAGCAGTACTTC. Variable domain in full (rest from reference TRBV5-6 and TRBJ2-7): DAGVTQSPTHLIKTRGQQVTLRCSPKSGHDTVSWYQQALGQGPQFIFQYYEEEERQRGNFPDRFSGHQFPNYSSELNVNALLLGDSALYLCASSVGQGPEQYFGPGTRLTVT.

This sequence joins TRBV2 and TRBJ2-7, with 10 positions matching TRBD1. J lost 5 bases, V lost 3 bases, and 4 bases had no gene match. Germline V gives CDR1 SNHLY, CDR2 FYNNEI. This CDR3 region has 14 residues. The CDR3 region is CASSEGTGVDEQYF. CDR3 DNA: TGTGCCAGCAGTGAGGGGACAGGGGTTGACGAGCAGTACTTC.

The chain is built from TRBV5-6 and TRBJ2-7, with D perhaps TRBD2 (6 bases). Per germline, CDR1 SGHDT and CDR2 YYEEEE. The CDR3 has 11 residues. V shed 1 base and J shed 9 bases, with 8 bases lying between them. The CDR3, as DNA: TGTGCCAGCAGCTTGCCGGGGGTGCAGTACTTC. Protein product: CASSLPGVQYF.

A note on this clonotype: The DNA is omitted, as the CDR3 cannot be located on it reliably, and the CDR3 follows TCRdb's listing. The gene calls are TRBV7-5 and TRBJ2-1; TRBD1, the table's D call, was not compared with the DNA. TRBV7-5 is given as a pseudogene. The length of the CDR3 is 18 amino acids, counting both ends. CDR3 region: CISVPDAAGGPLSDEQFF.

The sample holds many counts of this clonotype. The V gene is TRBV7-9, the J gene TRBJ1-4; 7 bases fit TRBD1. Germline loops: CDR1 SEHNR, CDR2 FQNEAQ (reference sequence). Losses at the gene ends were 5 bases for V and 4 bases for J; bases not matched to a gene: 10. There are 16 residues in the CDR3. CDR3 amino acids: CASSPFRQGGNEKLFF. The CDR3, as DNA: TGTGCCAGCAGCCCATTCCGACAGGGTGGTAATGAAAAACTGTTTTTT.

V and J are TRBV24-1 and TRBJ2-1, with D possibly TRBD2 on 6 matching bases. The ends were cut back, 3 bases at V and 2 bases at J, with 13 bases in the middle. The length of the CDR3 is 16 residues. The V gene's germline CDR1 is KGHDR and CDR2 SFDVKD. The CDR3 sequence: CATSDPSGGAYNEQFF. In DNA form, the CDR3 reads TGTGCCACCAGTGATCCCTCGGGCGGGGCCTACAATGAGCAGTTCTTC.

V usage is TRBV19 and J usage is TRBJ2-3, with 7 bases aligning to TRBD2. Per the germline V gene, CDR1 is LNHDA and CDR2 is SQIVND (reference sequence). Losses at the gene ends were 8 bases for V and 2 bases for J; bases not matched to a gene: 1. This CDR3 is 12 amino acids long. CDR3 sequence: CASGGDTDTQYF. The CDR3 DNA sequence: TGTGCCAGTGGGGGGGACACAGATACGCAGTATTTT.

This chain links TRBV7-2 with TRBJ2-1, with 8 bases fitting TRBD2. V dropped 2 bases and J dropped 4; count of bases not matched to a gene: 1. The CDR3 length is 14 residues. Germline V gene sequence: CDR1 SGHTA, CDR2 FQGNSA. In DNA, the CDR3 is TGTGCCAGCAGCTTATTAGCGGGGTACAATGAGCAGTTCTTC. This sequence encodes CASSLLAGYNEQFF.

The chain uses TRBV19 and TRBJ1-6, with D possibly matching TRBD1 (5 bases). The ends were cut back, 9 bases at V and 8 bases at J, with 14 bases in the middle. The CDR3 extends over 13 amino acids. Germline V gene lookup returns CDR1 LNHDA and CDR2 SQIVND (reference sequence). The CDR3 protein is CASGQGNYSPLHF. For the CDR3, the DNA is TGTGCCAGCGGCCAGGGCAACTATTCACCCCTCCACTTT. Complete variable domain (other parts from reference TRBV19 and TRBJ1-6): DGGITQSPKYLFRKEGQNVTLSCEQNLNHDAMYWYRQDPGQGLRLIYYSQIVNDFQKGDIAEGYSVSREKKESFPLTVTSAQKNPTAFYLCASGQGNYSPLHFGNGTRLTVT.

This chain's CDR3 is CASIQSGTDGYTF. The CDR3 DNA reads as TGTGCCAGTATCCAGTCCGGGACAGATGGCTACACCTTC. This chain links TRBV19 with TRBJ1-2, with TRBD1 matching over 7 bases. Trimming at V came to 7 bases and at J to 6 bases, leaving 8 bases not matched to a gene. The CDR3 runs to 13 residues. CDR1 is LNHDA, CDR2 SQIVND, per germline (reference sequence).

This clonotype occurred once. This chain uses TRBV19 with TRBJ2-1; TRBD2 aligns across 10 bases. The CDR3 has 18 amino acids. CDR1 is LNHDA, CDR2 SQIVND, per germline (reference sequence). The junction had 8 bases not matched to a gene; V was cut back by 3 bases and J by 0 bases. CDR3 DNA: TGTGCCAGTAGTATCTTTCCAGCGGGAGGGAGCTCCTACAATGAGCAGTTCTTC. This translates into CASSIFPAGGSSYNEQFF.

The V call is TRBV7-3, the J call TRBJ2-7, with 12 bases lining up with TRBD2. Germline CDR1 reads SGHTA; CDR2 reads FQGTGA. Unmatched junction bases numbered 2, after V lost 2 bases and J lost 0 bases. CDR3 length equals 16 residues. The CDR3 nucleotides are TGTGCCAGCAGCTTAGGACTAGCGGGGAGCTCCTACGAGCAGTACTTC. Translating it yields CASSLGLAGSSYEQYF.

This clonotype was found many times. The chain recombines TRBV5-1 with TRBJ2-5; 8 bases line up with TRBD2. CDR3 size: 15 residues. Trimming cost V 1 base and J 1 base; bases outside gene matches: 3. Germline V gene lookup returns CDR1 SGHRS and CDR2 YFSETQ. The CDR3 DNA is TGCGCCAGCAGCTTGCAGCGGGGGCCCCAAGAGACCCAGTACTTC. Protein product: CASSLQRGPQETQYF.

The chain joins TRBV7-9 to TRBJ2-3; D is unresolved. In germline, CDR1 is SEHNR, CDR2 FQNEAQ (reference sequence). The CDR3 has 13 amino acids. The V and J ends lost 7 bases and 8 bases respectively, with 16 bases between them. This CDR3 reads CASTVDVSATQYF. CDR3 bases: TGTGCCAGCACGGTTGACGTCTCGGCTACGCAGTATTTT.

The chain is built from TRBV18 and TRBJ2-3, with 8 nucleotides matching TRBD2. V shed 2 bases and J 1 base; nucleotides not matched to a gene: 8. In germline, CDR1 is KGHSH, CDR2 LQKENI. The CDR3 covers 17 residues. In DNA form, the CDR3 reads TGTGCCAGCTCACCAAGGATCGGGGGGGCGGGCACAGATACGCAGTATTTT. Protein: CASSPRIGGAGTDTQYF. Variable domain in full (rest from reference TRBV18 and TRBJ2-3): NAGVMQNPRHLVRRRGQEARLRCSPMKGHSHVYWYRQLPEEGLKFMVYLQKENIIDESGMPKERFSAEFPKEGPSILRIQQVVRGDSAAYFCASSPRIGGAGTDTQYFGPGTRLTVL.

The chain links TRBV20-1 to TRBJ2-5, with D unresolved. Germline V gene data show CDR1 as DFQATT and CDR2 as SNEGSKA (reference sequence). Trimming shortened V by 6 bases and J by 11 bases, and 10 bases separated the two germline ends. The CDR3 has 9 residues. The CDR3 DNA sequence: TGCAGTGCGCAAGATGGACAGTACTTC. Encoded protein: CSAQDGQYF.